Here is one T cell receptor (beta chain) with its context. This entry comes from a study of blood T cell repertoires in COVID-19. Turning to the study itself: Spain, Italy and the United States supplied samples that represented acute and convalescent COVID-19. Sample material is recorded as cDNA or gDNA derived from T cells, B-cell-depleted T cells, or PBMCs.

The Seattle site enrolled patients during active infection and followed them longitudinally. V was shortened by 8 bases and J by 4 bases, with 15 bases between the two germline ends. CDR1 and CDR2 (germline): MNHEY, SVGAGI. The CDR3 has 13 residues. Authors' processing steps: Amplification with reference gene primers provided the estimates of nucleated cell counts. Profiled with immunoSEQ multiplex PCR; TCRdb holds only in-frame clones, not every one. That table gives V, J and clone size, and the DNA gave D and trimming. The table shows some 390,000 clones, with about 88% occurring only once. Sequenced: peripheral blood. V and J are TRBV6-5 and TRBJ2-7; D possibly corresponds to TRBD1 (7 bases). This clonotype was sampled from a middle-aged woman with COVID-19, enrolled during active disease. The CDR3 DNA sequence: TGTGCCAGCTCGCGGGACAGAGGATACGAGCAGTACTTC. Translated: CASSRDRGYEQYF.